The 11 T cell receptor beta chains below were found in one sample sequenced in a study of cytomegalovirus exposure and HLA in healthy donors. With 60 Vbeta and 13 Jbeta primers, the PCR was carried out. Sequencing used immunoSEQ multiplex PCR; TCRdb keeps in-frame clones, though not all of them. Here the sample spans 150,000 to 200,000 clones, about 85% being singletons. Source material: PBMCs. These TCRs come from a man aged 18-30 years in good health and CMV-seronegative.

V is TRBV30 and J is TRBJ2-6; tentatively, D is TRBD2 (6 bases). Trimming removed 0 bases from V and 4 bases from J, with 10 bases in between. The CDR3 sequence is 15 residues long. The germline V gene has CDR1 GTSNPN and CDR2 SVGIG (reference sequence). The CDR3 sequence is CAWSVGGSGANVLTF. The CDR3 region has the DNA TGTGCCTGGAGTGTCGGGGGATCAGGGGCCAACGTCCTGACTTTC.

This sequence joins TRBV29-1 and TRBJ2-1; D not certain. The germline V and J ends were trimmed by 8 bases and 10 bases, with 15 bases remaining between them. The CDR3 loop spans 11 amino acids. CDR1 and CDR2 from the germline V gene are SQVTM and ANQGSEA. DNA for the CDR3: TGCAGCCCACGGGTCCGTGGGGAGCAGTTCTTC. Translating gives CSPRVRGEQFF.

Worth noting for this clone: Other DNA variants within this sample encode the same CDR3. The chain employs TRBV5-1 and TRBJ1-4, with D perhaps TRBD1 (5 bases). The germline gives CDR1 SGHRS, CDR2 YFSETQ. V dropped 1 base and J dropped 8 bases, with 15 bases sitting between them. The CDR3 consists of 15 residues. The CDR3 loop is CASSLRDGGGEKLFF. The CDR3 DNA reads as TGCGCCAGCAGCTTGCGGGACGGGGGAGGGGAAAAACTGTTTTTT.

V gene TRBV9 combines with J gene TRBJ2-5, with TRBD1 matching 7 bases. Trimming at V came to 0 bases and at J to 4 bases, leaving 0 bases not matched to a gene. The length of the CDR3 is 13 residues. Germline CDR1 is SGDLS and CDR2 is YYNGEE. CDR3 protein: CASSVEGAETQYF. CDR3 in DNA: TGTGCCAGCAGCGTAGAGGGGGCAGAGACCCAGTACTTC.

The chain uses TRBV27 and TRBJ2-1; maybe TRBD1 (6 bases). The V end was cut by 4 bases, the J end by 8 bases, with 15 bases between. Germline loops: CDR1 MNHEY, CDR2 SMNVEV (reference sequence). The CDR3 is made up of 14 amino acids. The CDR3 DNA reads as TGTGCCAGCAGTTACTCCCCACAGGGACATGAGCAGTTCTTC. Its protein is CASSYSPQGHEQFF.

The rearrangement links TRBV7-3 to TRBJ1-2, with D tentatively TRBD1 (5 bases). This CDR3 has 14 amino acids. V was clipped by 5 bases and J by 3 bases, with 13 bases between them. Germline V gives CDR1 SGHTA, CDR2 FQGTGA. DNA for the CDR3: TGTGCCAGCAGCCCGCAGGGAGGGGACTATGGCTACACCTTC. Its protein product is CASSPQGGDYGYTF. The variable domain in full, completed from reference TRBV7-3 and TRBJ1-2, reads GAGVSQTPSNKVTEKGKYVELRCDPISGHTALYWYRQSLGQGPEFLIYFQGTGAADDSGLPNDRFFAVRPEGSVSTLKIQRTERGDSAVYLCASSPQGGDYGYTFGSGTRLTVV.

This clone appeared a single time. The gene calls are TRBV11-2 and TRBJ2-4, with a weak D call TRBD1 (5 bases). This CDR3 spans 13 amino acids. V was pared by 0 bases and J by 9 bases, with 9 bases between. The germline V gene has CDR1 SGHAT and CDR2 FQNNGV. In DNA, the CDR3 is TGTGCCAGCAGCTTAGAGTCCAGGGCCATTCAGTACTTC. Translating it yields CASSLESRAIQYF. The variable domain in full, with the rest retrieved from reference TRBV11-2 and TRBJ2-4, is EAGVAQSPRYKIIEKRQSVAFWCNPISGHATLYWYQQILGQGPKLLIQFQNNGVVDDSQLPKDRFSAERLKGVDSTLKIQPAKLEDSAVYLCASSLESRAIQYFGAGTRLSVL.

The V and J genes are TRBV18 and TRBJ2-3; 7 bases match TRBD2. After removal of 2 bases from V and 1 base from J, the junction contained 0 bases not matched to a gene. The CDR3 consists of 14 residues. CDR1 and CDR2 (germline): KGHSH, LQKENI. The CDR3 is CASSPTSGTDTQYF. The CDR3 bases are TGTGCCAGCTCACCAACTAGCGGCACAGATACGCAGTATTTT.

V is TRBV15 and J is TRBJ2-3; D is possibly TRBD2 (6 bases). Germline V gene lookup returns CDR1 LNHNV and CDR2 YYDKDF (reference sequence). V was pared by 5 bases and J by 4 bases, with 13 bases between. CDR3 length equals 14 residues. This chain's CDR3 is CATSGVTSPDTQYF. CDR3 in DNA: TGTGCCACCAGCGGAGTGACTAGTCCAGATACGCAGTATTTT.

The rearrangement joins TRBV5-1 to TRBJ2-7, with TRBD1 matching 7 bases. Losses at the gene ends were 3 bases for V and 3 bases for J; bases not matched to a gene: 6. The CDR3 is 14 amino acids. Germline V CDR1 and CDR2: SGHRS, YFSETQ. The CDR3 sequence is CASSSTTGNYEQYF. CDR3 coding DNA: TGCGCCAGCAGCTCGACGACAGGGAACTACGAGCAGTACTTC.

The sample holds one count of this clone. The chain uses TRBV19 and TRBJ1-6; a weak D match, TRBD1 (5 bases). From germline, CDR1 is LNHDA and CDR2 SQIVND (reference sequence). V lost 5 bases, J lost 8 bases, and 19 bases lay in between. This CDR3 is 16 amino acids long. CDR3 DNA sequence: TGTGCCAGTAGTTCCCCTTTGGAAGGGGCACATTCACCCCTCCACTTT. Protein product: CASSSPLEGAHSPLHF.